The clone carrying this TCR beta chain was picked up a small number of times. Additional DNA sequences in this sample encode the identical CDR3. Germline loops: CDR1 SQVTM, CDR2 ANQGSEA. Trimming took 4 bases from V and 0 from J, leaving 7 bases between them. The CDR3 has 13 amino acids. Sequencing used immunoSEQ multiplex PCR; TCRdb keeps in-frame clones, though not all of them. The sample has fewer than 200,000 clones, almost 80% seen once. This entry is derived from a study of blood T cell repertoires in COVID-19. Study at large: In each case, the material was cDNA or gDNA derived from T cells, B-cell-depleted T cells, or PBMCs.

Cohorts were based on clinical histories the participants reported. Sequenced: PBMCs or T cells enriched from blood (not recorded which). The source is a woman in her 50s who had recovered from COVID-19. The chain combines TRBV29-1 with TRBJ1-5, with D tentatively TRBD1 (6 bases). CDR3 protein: CSVGQDSNQPQHF. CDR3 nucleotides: TGCAGCGTTGGACAGGATAGCAATCAGCCCCAGCATTTT.